The 5 T cell receptor beta chains listed next were all sequenced from one sample in a study of T cells in tumors after PD-1 blockade. The table came from immunoSEQ multiplex PCR; TCRdb's copy has only in-frame clones and leaves some out. This repertoire shows under 9,000 clones, approximately 70% found once; its top ten account for approximately 4.5%. The material was tumor tissue, obtained after anti-PD-1 treatment. Receptors originate from a human donor with basal cell carcinoma.

For this clone: The sample carries other DNA sequences with the same CDR3. The rearrangement joins TRBV7-9 to TRBJ1-2; 8 bases align to TRBD1. There are 17 residues in the CDR3. Trimming at V came to 1 base and at J to 7 bases, leaving 14 bases not matched to a gene. Germline V gene sequence: CDR1 SEHNR, CDR2 FQNEAQ (reference sequence). This CDR3 reads CASSLGGAGGSVGGYTF. As DNA, the CDR3 is TGTGCCAGCAGCTTAGGGGGTGCAGGGGGCTCAGTTGGTGGCTACACCTTC. The entire variable domain, with the rest obtained from reference TRBV7-9 and TRBJ1-2, is as follows: DTGVSQNPRHKITKRGQNVTFRCDPISEHNRLYWYRQTLGQGPEFLTYFQNEAQLEKSRLLSDRFSAERPKGSFSTLEIQRTEQGDSAMYLCASSLGGAGGSVGGYTFGSGTRLTVV.

This rearrangement joins TRBV9 to TRBJ2-7; TRBD2 agrees at 9 bases. The V gene end was trimmed by 0 bases and the J gene end by 2 bases; junction bases not matched to a gene: 3. The CDR3 is 15 amino acids. Germline values: CDR1 SGDLS, CDR2 YYNGEE. CDR3 bases: TGTGCCAGCAGCGTAGGAGGGACTAGCCCCTACGAGCAGTACTTC. Amino acid sequence: CASSVGGTSPYEQYF. Full variable domain (rest looked up from reference TRBV9 and TRBJ2-7): DSGVTQTPKHLITATGQRVTLRCSPRSGDLSVYWYQQSLDQGLQFLIQYYNGEERAKGNILERFSAQQFPDLHSELNLSSLELGDSALYFCASSVGGTSPYEQYFGPGTRLTVT.

The V gene is TRBV5-6, the J gene TRBJ1-1; the D is unclear. This CDR3 comprises 12 residues. Trimming removed 2 bases from V and 4 bases from J, with 6 bases in between. The germline CDR1 and CDR2 sequences are SGHDT and YYEEEE. In nucleotides, the CDR3 is TGTGCCAGCAGCTTTGACACCACTGAAGCTTTCTTT. This codes for CASSFDTTEAFF.

This clone is medium-sized. The rearrangement joins TRBV7-6 to TRBJ1-5; a weak D match, TRBD1 (5 bases). Germline V lookup: CDR1 SGHVS, CDR2 FNYEAQ. The CDR3 loop spans 14 amino acids. Trimming pared 5 bases from V and 2 bases from J, leaving 10 bases between. The CDR3 region is CASSPPGGNQPQHF. In DNA, the CDR3 is TGTGCCAGCAGCCCCCCGGGGGGCAATCAGCCCCAGCATTTT.

This clone was seen only a few times. The J gene is TRBJ1-6, the V gene TRBV6-2 or TRBV6-3; the D is unclear. Between the trimmed V and J ends, which lost 0 bases and 6 bases, there was a span of 9 bases. The CDR3 covers 15 residues. Germline lookup yields CDR1 MNHEY and CDR2 SVGEGT. Written as DNA, the CDR3 is TGTGCCAGCAGTTACTCGGGTAGGGTTAATTCACCCCTCCACTTT. Protein: CASSYSGRVNSPLHF.